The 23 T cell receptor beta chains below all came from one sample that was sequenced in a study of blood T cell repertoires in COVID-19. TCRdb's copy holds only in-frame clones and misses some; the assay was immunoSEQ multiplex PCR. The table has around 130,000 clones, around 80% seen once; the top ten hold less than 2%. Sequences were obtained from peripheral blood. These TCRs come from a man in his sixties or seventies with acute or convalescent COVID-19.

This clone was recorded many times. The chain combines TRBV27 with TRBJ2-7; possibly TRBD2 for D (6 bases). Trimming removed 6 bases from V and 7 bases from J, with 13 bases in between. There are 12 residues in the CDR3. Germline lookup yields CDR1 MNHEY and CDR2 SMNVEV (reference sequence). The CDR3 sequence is CASRPVGGEQYF. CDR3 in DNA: TGTGCCAGCAGACCCGTCGGGGGAGAGCAGTACTTC.

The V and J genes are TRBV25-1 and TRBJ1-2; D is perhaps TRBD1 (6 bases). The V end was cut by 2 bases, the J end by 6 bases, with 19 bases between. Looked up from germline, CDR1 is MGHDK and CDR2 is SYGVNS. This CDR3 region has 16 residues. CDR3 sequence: CASSETHWGGVDGYTF. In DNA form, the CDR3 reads TGTGCCAGCAGTGAAACACATTGGGGGGGCGTAGATGGCTACACCTTC.

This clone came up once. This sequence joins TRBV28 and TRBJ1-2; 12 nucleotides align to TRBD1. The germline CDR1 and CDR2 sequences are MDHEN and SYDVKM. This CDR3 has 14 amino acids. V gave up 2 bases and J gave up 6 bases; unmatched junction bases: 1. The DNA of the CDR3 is TGTGCCAGCAGTTTAAGGGACAGGGGGCATGGCTACACCTTC. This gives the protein CASSLRDRGHGYTF.

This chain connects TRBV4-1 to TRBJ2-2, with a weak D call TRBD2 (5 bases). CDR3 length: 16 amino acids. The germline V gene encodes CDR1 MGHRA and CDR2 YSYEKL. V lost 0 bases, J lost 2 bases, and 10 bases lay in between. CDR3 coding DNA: TGCGCCAGCAGCCAAGAAGTCGGGAAAAACACCGGGGAGCTGTTTTTT. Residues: CASSQEVGKNTGELFF.

Here the CDR3 DNA reads TGCGCCAGCAGCTTGGAGCCAGGGGGTGAAGCTTTCTTT. It codes for CASSLEPGGEAFF. The V and J genes are TRBV5-1 and TRBJ1-1; 7 bases align to TRBD1. With 0 bases clipped from V and 7 bases from J, the junction kept 3 bases outside the gene matches. The CDR3 has 13 amino acids. Germline values: CDR1 SGHRS, CDR2 YFSETQ.

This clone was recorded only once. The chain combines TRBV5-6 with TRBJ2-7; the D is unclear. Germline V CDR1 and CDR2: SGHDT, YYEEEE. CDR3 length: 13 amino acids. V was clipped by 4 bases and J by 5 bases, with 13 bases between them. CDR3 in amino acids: CASSKYGTDEQYF. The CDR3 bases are TGTGCCAGCAGCAAATATGGAACAGACGAGCAGTACTTC.

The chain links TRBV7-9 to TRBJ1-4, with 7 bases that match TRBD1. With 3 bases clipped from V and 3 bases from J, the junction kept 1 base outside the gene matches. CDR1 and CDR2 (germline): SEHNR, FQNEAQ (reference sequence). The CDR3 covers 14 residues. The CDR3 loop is CASSFDRANEKLFF. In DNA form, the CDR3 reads TGTGCCAGCAGCTTTGACAGGGCTAATGAAAAACTGTTTTTT.

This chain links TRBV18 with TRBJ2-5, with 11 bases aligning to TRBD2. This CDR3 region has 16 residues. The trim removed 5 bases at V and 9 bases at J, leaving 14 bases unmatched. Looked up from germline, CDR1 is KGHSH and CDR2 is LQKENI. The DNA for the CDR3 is TGTGCCAGCTCAACTCTGACTAGCGGGGCTCGAGGACCCCAGTACTTC. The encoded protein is CASSTLTSGARGPQYF.

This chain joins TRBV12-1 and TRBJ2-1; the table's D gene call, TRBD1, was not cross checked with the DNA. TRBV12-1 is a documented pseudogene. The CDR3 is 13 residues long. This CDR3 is CASSFETGYEQFF. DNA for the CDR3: TGTGCCAGCAGCTTTGAGACAGGGTATGAGCAGTTCTTC.

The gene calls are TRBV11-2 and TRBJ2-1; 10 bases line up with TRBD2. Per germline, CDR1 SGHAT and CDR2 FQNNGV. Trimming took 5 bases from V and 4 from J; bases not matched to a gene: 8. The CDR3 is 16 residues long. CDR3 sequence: CASSPKSGGAYNEQFF. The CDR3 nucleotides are TGTGCCAGCAGCCCGAAGAGCGGGGGGGCGTACAATGAGCAGTTCTTC.

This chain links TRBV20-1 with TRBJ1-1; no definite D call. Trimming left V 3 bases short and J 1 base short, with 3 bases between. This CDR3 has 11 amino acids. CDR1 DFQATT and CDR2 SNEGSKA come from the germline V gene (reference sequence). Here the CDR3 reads CSARRNTEAFF. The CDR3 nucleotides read TGCAGTGCTAGGAGGAACACTGAAGCTTTCTTT.

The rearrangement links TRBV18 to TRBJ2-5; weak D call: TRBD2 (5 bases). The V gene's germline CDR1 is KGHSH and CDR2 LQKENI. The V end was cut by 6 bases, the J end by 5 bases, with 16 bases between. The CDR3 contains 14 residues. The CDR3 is CASSSGISGETQYF. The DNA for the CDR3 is TGTGCCAGCTCGTCCGGGATTTCTGGGGAGACCCAGTACTTC.

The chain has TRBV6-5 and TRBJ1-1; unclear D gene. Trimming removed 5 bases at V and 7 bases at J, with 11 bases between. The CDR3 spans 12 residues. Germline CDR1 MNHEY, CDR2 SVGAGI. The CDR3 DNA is TGTGCCAGCAGTCACTTCGGGAGTGAAGCTTTCTTT. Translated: CASSHFGSEAFF.

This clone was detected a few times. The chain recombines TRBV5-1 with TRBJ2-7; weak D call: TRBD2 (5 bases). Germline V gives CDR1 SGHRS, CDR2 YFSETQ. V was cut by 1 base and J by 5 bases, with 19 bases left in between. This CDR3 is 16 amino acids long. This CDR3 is CASSLSGSSRIHEQYF. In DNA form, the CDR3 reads TGCGCCAGCAGCTTGTCGGGGAGTTCCCGGATCCACGAGCAGTACTTC.

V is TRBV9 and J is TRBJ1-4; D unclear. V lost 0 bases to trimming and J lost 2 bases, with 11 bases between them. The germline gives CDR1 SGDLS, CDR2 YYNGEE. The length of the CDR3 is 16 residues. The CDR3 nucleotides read TGTGCCAGCAGCGTAGGTCCAGGAAGGACTAATGAAAAACTGTTTTTT. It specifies CASSVGPGRTNEKLFF.

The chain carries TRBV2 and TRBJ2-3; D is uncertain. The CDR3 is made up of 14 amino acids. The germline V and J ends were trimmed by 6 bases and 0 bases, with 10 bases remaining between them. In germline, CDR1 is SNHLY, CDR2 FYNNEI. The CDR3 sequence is CASSEMTSTDTQYF. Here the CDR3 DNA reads TGTGCCAGCAGCGAGATGACAAGCACAGATACGCAGTATTTT.

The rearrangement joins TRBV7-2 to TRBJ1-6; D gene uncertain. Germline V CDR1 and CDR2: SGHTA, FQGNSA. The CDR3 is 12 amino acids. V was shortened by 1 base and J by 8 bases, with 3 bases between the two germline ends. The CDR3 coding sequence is TGTGCCAGCAGCTTAGACTATTCACCCCTCCACTTT. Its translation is CASSLDYSPLHF.

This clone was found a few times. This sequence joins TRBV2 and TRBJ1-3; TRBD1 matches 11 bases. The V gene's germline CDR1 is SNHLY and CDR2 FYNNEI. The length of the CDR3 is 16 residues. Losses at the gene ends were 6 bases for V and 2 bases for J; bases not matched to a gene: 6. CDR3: CASSVGQGVAGNTIYF. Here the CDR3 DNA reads TGTGCCAGCAGCGTGGGACAGGGGGTAGCTGGAAACACCATATATTTT.

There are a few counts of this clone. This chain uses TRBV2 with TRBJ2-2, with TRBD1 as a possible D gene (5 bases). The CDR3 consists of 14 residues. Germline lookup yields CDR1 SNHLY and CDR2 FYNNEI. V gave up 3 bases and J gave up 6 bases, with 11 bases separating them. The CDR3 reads CASSEDKPAGELFF. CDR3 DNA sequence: TGTGCCAGCAGTGAGGACAAGCCGGCCGGGGAGCTGTTTTTT.

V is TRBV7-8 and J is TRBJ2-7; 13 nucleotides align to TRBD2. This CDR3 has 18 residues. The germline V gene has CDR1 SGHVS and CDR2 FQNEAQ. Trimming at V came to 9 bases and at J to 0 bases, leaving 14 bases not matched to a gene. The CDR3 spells CAREWPGLAGRSSYEQYF. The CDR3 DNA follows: TGTGCCAGGGAATGGCCGGGACTAGCGGGGAGAAGCTCCTACGAGCAGTACTTC.

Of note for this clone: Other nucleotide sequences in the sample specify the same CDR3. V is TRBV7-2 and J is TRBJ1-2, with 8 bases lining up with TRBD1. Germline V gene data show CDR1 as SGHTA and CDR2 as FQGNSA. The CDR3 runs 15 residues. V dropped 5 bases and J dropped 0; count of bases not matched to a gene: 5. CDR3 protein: CASSLGTGANYGYTF. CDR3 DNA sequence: TGTGCCAGCAGCCTAGGGACAGGAGCTAACTATGGCTACACCTTC.

This chain's CDR3 is CATKRGQSTNEKLFF. DNA of the CDR3: TGTGCCACCAAGCGGGGTCAGTCAACTAATGAAAAACTGTTTTTT. The rearrangement joins TRBV2 to TRBJ1-4, with D unclear. V was trimmed by 10 bases and J by 0 bases, leaving 15 bases between them. This CDR3 is built from 15 residues. Looked up from germline, CDR1 is SNHLY and CDR2 is FYNNEI. Combining the CDR3 with reference TRBV2 and TRBJ1-4 gives the whole variable domain EPEVTQTPSHQVTQMGQEVILRCVPISNHLYFYWYRQILGQKVEFLVSFYNNEISEKSEIFDDQFSVERPDGSNFTLKIRSTKLEDSAMYFCATKRGQSTNEKLFFGSGTQLSVL.

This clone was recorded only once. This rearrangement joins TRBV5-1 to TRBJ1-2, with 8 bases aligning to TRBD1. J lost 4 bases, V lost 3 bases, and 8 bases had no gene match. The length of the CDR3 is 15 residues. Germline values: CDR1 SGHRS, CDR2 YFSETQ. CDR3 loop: CASSSTGVLSYGYTF. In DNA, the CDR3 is TGCGCCAGCAGCTCGACAGGGGTCCTATCCTATGGCTACACCTTC.